Each of the 3 T cell receptor beta chains below was sequenced from the same sample in a study of low-dose radiotherapy and immunotherapy resistance in tumors. The time point denotes: after trial treatment. The treatment is: LDRT plus nivolumab, ipilimumab, low-dose cyclophosphamide and aspirin (RACIN trial). TRAV- and TRBV-specific primers, spanning alpha and beta chains, primed first-strand cDNA. The PCR that amplified TCRs ran for 20 cycles, relying on a constant-region primer and a V-primer adapter. One entry per CDR3 protein, called by TCRdb with MiXCR from the reads. The sample holds tens of thousands of distinct CDR3 sequences, roughly 19% seen once. Sequencing used PBMCs, obtained after low-dose radiotherapy plus immunotherapy. These receptors came from a female donor with ovarian cancer.

This clonotype was detected many times. The V and J genes are TRBV9 and TRBJ1-1; 11 bases align to TRBD1. Unmatched junction bases numbered 7, after V lost 0 bases and J lost 6 bases. Germline-derived CDR1 and CDR2 are SGDLS and YYNGEE. The CDR3 is 16 amino acids. CDR3 DNA: TGTGCCAGCAGCGTAGGAGGGGGGGGACAGGGGGCTGAAGCTTTCTTT. Its protein is CASSVGGGGQGAEAFF.

This clonotype was recorded many times. The chain carries TRBV5-1 and TRBJ2-7; tentative D call: TRBD1 (6 bases). V lost 0 bases and J lost 5, with 15 bases in between. This CDR3 contains 15 residues. The germline V gene has CDR1 SGHRS and CDR2 YFSETQ. The CDR3 is CASSLAGQSRDEQYF. CDR3 bases: TGCGCCAGCAGCTTGGCCGGACAGTCGAGAGACGAGCAGTACTTC. The full variable domain, rest sourced from reference TRBV5-1 and TRBJ2-7, is KAGVTQTPRYLIKTRGQQVTLSCSPISGHRSVSWYQQTPGQGLQFLFEYFSETQRNKGNFPGRFSGRQFSNSRSEMNVSTLELGDSALYLCASSLAGQSRDEQYFGPGTRLTVT.

With regard to this clonotype: A far larger clone is just one base off, so this is likely a read error. V and J are TRBV27 and TRBJ1-5; D call uncertain. Germline assignment: CDR1 MNHEY and CDR2 SMNVEV (reference sequence). CDR3 length: 18 amino acids. This CDR3 is CVPSIFTPRAWSNQPQHF. The CDR3 region has the DNA TGTGTCCCGTCGATCTTCACCCCACGGGCGTGGAGCAATCAGCCCCAGCATTTT.